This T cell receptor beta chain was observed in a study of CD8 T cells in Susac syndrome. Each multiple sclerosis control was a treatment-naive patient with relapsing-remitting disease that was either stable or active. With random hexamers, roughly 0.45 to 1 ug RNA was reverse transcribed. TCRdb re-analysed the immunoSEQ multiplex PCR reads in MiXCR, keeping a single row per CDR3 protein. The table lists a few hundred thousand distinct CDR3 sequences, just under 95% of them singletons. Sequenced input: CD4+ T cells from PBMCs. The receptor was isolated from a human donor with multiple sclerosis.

CDR3 in DNA: TGTGCCAGCAGTCCACTTAGCGGGGGGTCGGATACGCAGTATTTT. Translating it yields CASSPLSGGSDTQYF. This chain links TRBV2 with TRBJ2-3, with 10 bases matching TRBD2. CDR3 size: 15 residues. Germline-derived CDR1 and CDR2 are SNHLY and FYNNEI. V shed 5 bases, J shed 6 bases, and the junction held 8 bases outside the gene matches.